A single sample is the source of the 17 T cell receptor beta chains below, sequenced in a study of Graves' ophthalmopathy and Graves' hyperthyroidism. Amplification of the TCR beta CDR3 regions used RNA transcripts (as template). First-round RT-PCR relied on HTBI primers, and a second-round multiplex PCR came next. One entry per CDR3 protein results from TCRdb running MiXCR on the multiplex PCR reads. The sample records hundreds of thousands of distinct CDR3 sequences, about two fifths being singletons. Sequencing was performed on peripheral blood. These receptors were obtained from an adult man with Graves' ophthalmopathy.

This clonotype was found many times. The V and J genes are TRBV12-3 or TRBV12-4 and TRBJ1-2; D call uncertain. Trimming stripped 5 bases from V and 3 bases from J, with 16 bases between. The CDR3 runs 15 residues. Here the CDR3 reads CASSLRSAIDYGYTF. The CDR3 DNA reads TGTGCCAGCAGTCTAAGATCAGCTATTGACTATGGCTACACCTTC.

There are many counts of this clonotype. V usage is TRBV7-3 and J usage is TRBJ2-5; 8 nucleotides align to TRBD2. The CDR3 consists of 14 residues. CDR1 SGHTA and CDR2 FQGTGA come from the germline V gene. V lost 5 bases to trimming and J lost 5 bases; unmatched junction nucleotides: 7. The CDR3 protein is CASSPRGGWETQYF. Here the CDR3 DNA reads TGTGCCAGCAGCCCCCGGGGGGGATGGGAGACCCAGTACTTC.

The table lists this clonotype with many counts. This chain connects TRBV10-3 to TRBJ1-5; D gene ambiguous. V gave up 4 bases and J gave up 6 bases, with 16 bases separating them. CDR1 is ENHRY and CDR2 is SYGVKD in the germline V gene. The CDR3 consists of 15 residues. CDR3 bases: TGTGCCATCAGTGTTGGAGGCGGGCTAGGTCAGCCCCAGCATTTT. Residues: CAISVGGGLGQPQHF.

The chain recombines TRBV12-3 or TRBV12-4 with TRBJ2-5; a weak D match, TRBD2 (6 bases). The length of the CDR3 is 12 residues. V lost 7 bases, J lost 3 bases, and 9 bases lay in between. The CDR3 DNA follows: TGTGCCAGCACGGGGGTTAAAGAGACCCAGTACTTC. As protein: CASTGVKETQYF.

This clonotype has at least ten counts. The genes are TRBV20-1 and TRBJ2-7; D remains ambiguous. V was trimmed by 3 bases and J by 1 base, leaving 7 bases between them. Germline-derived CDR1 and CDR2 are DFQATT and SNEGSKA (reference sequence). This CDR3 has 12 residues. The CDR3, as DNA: TGCAGTGCTAGCGATGCTTCCTACGAGCAGTACTTC. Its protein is CSASDASYEQYF.

The CDR3 sequence is CAIRPILGLGANVLTF. For the CDR3, the DNA is TGTGCCATCAGGCCCATTTTGGGACTTGGGGCCAACGTCCTGACTTTC. V gene TRBV6-6 combines with J gene TRBJ2-6, with D possibly matching TRBD2 (6 bases). Germline V CDR1 and CDR2: MNHNY, SVGAGI (reference sequence). Trimming cost V 10 bases and J 3 bases, with 19 bases left between them. CDR3 length: 16 residues.

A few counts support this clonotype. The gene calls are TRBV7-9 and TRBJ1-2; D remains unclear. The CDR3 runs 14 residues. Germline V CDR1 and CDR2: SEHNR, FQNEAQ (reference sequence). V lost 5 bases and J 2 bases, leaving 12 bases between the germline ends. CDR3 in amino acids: CASSSKGFNYGYTF. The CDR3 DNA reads TGTGCCAGCAGCAGTAAGGGTTTCAACTATGGCTACACCTTC.

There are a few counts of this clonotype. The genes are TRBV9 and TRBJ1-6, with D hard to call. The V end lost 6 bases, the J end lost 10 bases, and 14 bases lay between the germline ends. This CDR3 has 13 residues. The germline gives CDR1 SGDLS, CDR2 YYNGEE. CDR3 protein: CASTLVGRSPLHF. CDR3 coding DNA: TGTGCCAGCACCCTAGTGGGAAGATCACCCCTCCACTTT.

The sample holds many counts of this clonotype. CDR3 in amino acids: CASSISGAPGYTF. CDR3 DNA sequence: TGTGCCAGCAGTATCTCAGGGGCGCCCGGCTACACCTTC. This rearrangement joins TRBV5-8 to TRBJ1-2; the D gene is possibly TRBD1 (6 bases). The germline V gene encodes CDR1 SGHTS and CDR2 YDEGEE. The V end was cut by 5 bases, the J end by 8 bases, with 16 bases between. The CDR3 length is 13 residues.

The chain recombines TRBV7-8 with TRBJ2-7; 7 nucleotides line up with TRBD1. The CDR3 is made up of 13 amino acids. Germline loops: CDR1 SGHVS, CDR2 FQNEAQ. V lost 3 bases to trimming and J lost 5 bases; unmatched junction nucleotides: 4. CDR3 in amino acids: CASSLTGIDEQYF. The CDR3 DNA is TGTGCCAGCAGCTTGACAGGGATCGACGAGCAGTACTTC.

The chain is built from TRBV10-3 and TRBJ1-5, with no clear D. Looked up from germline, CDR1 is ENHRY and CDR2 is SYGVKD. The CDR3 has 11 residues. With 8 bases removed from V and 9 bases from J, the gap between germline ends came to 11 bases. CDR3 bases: TGTGCCATCGGAAGGGAGCCGCCCCAGCATTTT. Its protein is CAIGREPPQHF.

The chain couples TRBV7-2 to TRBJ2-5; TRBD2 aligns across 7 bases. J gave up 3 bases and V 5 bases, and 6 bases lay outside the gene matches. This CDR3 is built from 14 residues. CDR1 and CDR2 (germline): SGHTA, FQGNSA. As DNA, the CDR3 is TGTGCCAGCAGCCAAGAGACTAGCAAAGAGACCCAGTACTTC. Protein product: CASSQETSKETQYF.

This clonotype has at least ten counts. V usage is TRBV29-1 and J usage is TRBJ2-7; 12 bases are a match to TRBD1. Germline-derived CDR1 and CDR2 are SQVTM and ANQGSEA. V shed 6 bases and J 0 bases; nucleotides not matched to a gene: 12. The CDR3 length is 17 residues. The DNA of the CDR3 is TGCAGCGTCGCCGGGACAGGGGGCGTAGCTGGCTCCTACGAGCAGTACTTC. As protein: CSVAGTGGVAGSYEQYF.

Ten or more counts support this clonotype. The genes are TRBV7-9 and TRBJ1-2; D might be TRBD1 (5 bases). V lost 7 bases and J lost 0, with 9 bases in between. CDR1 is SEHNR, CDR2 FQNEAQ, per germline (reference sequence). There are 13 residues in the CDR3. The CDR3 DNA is TGTGCCAGCACCTGGGGGACTAACTATGGCTACACCTTC. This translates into CASTWGTNYGYTF.

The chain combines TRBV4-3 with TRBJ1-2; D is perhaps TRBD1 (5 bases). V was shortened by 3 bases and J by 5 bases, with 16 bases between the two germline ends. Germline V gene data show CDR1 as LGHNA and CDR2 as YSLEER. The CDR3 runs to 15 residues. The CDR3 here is CASSHEPGLGYGYTF. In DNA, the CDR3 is TGCGCCAGCAGCCATGAACCAGGGTTGGGGTATGGCTACACCTTC.

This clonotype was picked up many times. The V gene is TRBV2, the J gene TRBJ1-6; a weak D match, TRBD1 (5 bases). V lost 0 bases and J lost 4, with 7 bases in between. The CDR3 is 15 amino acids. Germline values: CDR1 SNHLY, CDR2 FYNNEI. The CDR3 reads CASSEAQAYNSPLHF. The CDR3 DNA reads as TGTGCCAGCAGTGAAGCACAGGCGTATAATTCACCCCTCCACTTT.

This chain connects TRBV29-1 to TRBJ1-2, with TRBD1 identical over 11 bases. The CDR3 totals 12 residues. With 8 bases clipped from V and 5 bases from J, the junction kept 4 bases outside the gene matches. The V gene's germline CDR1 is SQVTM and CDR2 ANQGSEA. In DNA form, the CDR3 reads TGCAGCCCGGGACAGGGGGAATATGGCTACACCTTC. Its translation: CSPGQGEYGYTF.